The 22 T cell receptor beta chains in this list originate from one sample, sequenced in a study of blood T cell repertoires in COVID-19 (dated by TCRdb to 2020 to 2021). The library was made by the immunoSEQ multiplex PCR assay. This immuneACCESS table, as held by TCRdb, lists in-frame sequences with V and J called but not all clones. Of the missing ones, under half trace to an unresolved V gene in checked studies; the others have no known cause. Here the sample has 120,000 to 150,000 clones; about 85% occur a single time. The ten largest make up roughly 4% of the sample. The sample consisted of PBMCs or T cells enriched from blood (not recorded which). Receptor source: a middle-aged woman who had been exposed to COVID-19.

The J gene is TRBJ2-1, the V gene TRBV28; TRBD2 matches at 12 bases. Per the germline V gene, CDR1 is MDHEN and CDR2 is SYDVKM. V lost 7 bases, J lost 8 bases, and 12 bases stayed unmatched. This CDR3 spans 16 amino acids. The chain's CDR3 is CASIGLAGPPGDEQFF. The CDR3 DNA follows: TGTGCCAGCATTGGACTAGCGGGACCGCCGGGGGATGAGCAGTTCTTC.

V is TRBV7-2 and J is TRBJ1-5; D unresolved. The CDR3 sequence is 13 residues long. V was pared by 1 base and J by 6 bases, with 7 bases between. CDR1 and CDR2 (germline): SGHTA, FQGNSA. CDR3: CASSLGYGQPQHF. CDR3 in DNA: TGTGCCAGCAGCTTAGGGTACGGTCAGCCCCAGCATTTT.

The CDR3 region has the DNA TGTGCCAGCAGCAAAGCCGGGTGGGTTAACCATGGCTACACCTTC. It translates to CASSKAGWVNHGYTF. V gene TRBV21-1 combines with J gene TRBJ1-2. TRBV21-1 is noted as a pseudogene. The CDR3 runs 15 residues.

V is TRBV7-9 and J is TRBJ2-4; 9 bases are a match to TRBD1. After removal of 5 bases from V and 13 bases from J, the junction contained 3 bases not matched to a gene. The germline V gene encodes CDR1 SEHNR and CDR2 FQNEAQ (reference sequence). CDR3 size: 11 residues. CDR3 loop: CASSPGQGQYF. CDR3 sequence (DNA): TGTGCCAGCAGCCCGGGACAGGGCCAGTACTTC.

The chain carries TRBV9 and TRBJ2-7; 9 positions agree with TRBD2. This CDR3 spans 15 amino acids. Germline assignment: CDR1 SGDLS and CDR2 YYNGEE. Trimming took 4 bases from V and 0 from J; bases not matched to a gene: 5. The CDR3 reads CASSPRLAASYEQYF. CDR3 sequence (DNA): TGTGCCAGCAGCCCACGACTAGCGGCCTCCTACGAGCAGTACTTC.

The chain recombines TRBV19 with TRBJ1-6, with D possibly matching TRBD1 (6 bases). Germline lookup yields CDR1 LNHDA and CDR2 SQIVND (reference sequence). V lost 4 bases to trimming and J lost 12 bases, with 19 bases between them. The CDR3 runs 15 residues. This CDR3 reads CASSKASSTGLPLHF. CDR3 in DNA: TGTGCCAGTAGTAAAGCATCCTCCACAGGGTTACCCCTCCACTTT.

This chain joins TRBV19 and TRBJ1-4, with TRBD1 matching over 7 bases. CDR3 size: 15 residues. The V segment lost 6 bases and the J segment 1 base; nucleotides outside the gene matches: 5. The germline V gene has CDR1 LNHDA and CDR2 SQIVND (reference sequence). The CDR3 here is CASSGTGVTNEKLFF. CDR3 nucleotides: TGTGCCAGTAGCGGAACAGGGGTAACTAATGAAAAACTGTTTTTT. Together with reference TRBV19 and TRBJ1-4, the CDR3 gives the full variable domain: DGGITQSPKYLFRKEGQNVTLSCEQNLNHDAMYWYRQDPGQGLRLIYYSQIVNDFQKGDIAEGYSVSREKKESFPLTVTSAQKNPTAFYLCASSGTGVTNEKLFFGSGTQLSVL.

J is TRBJ2-7 and V is TRBV15, with D maybe TRBD2 (5 bases). CDR3 length: 16 amino acids. The germline CDR1 and CDR2 sequences are LNHNV and YYDKDF (reference sequence). Trimming took off 0 bases at V and 6 bases at J, with 18 bases between the two ends. This chain's CDR3 is CATSRDSMTNPAEQYF. CDR3 bases: TGTGCCACCAGCAGAGATTCCATGACTAATCCAGCCGAGCAGTACTTC.

The chain recombines TRBV5-8 with TRBJ2-5, with 7 bases identical to TRBD1. V was pared by 4 bases and J by 4 bases, with 7 bases of the junction left unmatched. The length of the CDR3 is 14 residues. Germline V lookup: CDR1 SGHTS, CDR2 YDEGEE. CDR3 loop: CASSTGQEGETQYF. The CDR3 region has the DNA TGTGCCAGCAGCACCGGACAGGAAGGAGAGACCCAGTACTTC.

The chain employs TRBV28 and TRBJ1-5, with 7 positions matching TRBD1. V lost 1 base and J lost 6; bases outside the gene matches: 3. CDR1 and CDR2 (germline): MDHEN, SYDVKM. The CDR3 is 14 amino acids. Here the CDR3 reads CASSLLQGRQPQHF. CDR3 nucleotides: TGTGCCAGCAGTTTATTACAGGGGCGTCAGCCCCAGCATTTT.

This sequence joins TRBV7-2 and TRBJ2-7; TRBD1 might be the D (6 bases). Germline CDR1 is SGHTA and CDR2 is FQGNSA. V dropped 4 bases and J dropped 4 bases, with 8 bases sitting between them. This CDR3 contains 12 residues. The CDR3 sequence is CASSWGLYEQYF. CDR3 in DNA: TGTGCCAGCAGCTGGGGGCTATACGAGCAGTACTTC.

This clone was observed a few times. V is TRBV7-8 and J is TRBJ1-1, with TRBD1 matching over 8 bases. CDR1 SGHVS and CDR2 FQNEAQ come from the germline V gene. The CDR3 extends over 14 amino acids. J was trimmed by 3 bases and V by 3 bases; bases with no gene match: 3. In DNA form, the CDR3 reads TGTGCCAGCAGCTTCCCAGGGGGCGACACTGAAGCTTTCTTT. Translation gives CASSFPGGDTEAFF.

This chain uses TRBV10-3 with TRBJ2-2, with 7 bases identical to TRBD2. Trimming at V came to 11 bases and at J to 5 bases, leaving 23 bases not matched to a gene. The CDR3 runs to 18 residues. Germline assignment: CDR1 ENHRY and CDR2 SYGVKD. CDR3 in DNA: TGTGCCGTCCGAACCGCCTGGGGGGGTAAGTTGCTAACCGGGGAGCTGTTTTTT. Protein sequence: CAVRTAWGGKLLTGELFF.

The chain uses TRBV6-5 and TRBJ2-7, with D possibly TRBD1 on 6 matching bases. This CDR3 spans 14 amino acids. Between the trimmed V and J ends, which lost 6 bases and 4 bases, there was a span of 16 bases. CDR1 and CDR2 (germline): MNHEY, SVGAGI. For the CDR3, the DNA is TGTGCCAGCAGCCATCTCTACAGGGTTTACGAGCAGTACTTC. Its translation: CASSHLYRVYEQYF.

The rearrangement links TRBV12-5 to TRBJ2-5; perhaps TRBD1 as D (6 bases). Between the trimmed V and J ends, which lost 0 bases and 4 bases, there was a span of 15 bases. The germline V gene encodes CDR1 LGHNT and CDR2 FRNRAP. This CDR3 is built from 16 residues. CDR3 DNA: TGTGCTAGTGGTTTGGTATGGGACACCCGGGGAGAGACCCAGTACTTC. Translating gives CASGLVWDTRGETQYF.

This clone came up once. The J gene is TRBJ2-2, the V gene TRBV3-1 (or the pseudogene TRBV3-2); perhaps TRBD1 as D (5 bases). Germline-derived CDR1 and CDR2 are LGHDT and YNNKEL (reference sequence). The CDR3 is 15 amino acids. V was trimmed by 0 bases and J by 0 bases, leaving 5 bases between them. The CDR3 sequence is CASSQDRANTGELFF. In nucleotides, the CDR3 is TGTGCCAGCAGCCAAGACAGGGCGAACACCGGGGAGCTGTTTTTT.

This chain uses TRBV14 with TRBJ1-1; a possible D gene is TRBD1 (6 bases). From germline, CDR1 is SGHDN and CDR2 FVKESK. This CDR3 has 15 residues. The germline V and J ends were trimmed by 5 bases and 4 bases, with 17 bases remaining between them. CDR3 in DNA: TGTGCCAGCAGCGTCCACGGGGGGGCTGGCACTGAAGCTTTCTTT. Protein sequence: CASSVHGGAGTEAFF.

The J gene is TRBJ2-1, the V gene TRBV7-2; 7 nucleotides agree with TRBD2. The V and J ends lost 2 bases and 7 bases, in that order; junction bases with no gene match: 8. Per the germline V gene, CDR1 is SGHTA and CDR2 is FQGNSA. This CDR3 is built from 15 residues. DNA for the CDR3: TGTGCCAGCAGCTTACGTGGCGGGAGTGAGAATGAGCAGTTCTTC. Encoded protein: CASSLRGGSENEQFF. Using reference TRBV7-2 and TRBJ2-1 for the parts outside the CDR3, the full variable domain is GAGVSQSPSNKVTEKGKDVELRCDPISGHTALYWYRQSLGQGLEFLIYFQGNSAPDKSGLPSDRFSAERTGGSVSTLTIQRTQQEDSAVYLCASSLRGGSENEQFFGPGTRLTVL.

The chain is built from TRBV9 and TRBJ1-1; a possible D gene is TRBD1 (6 bases). Trimming took off 3 bases at V and 1 base at J, with 13 bases between the two ends. From germline, CDR1 is SGDLS and CDR2 YYNGEE. The CDR3 has 15 residues. CDR3 in amino acids: CASSASGTPNTEAFF. In nucleotides, the CDR3 is TGTGCCAGCAGCGCGTCCGGGACACCGAACACTGAAGCTTTCTTT.

The rearrangement joins TRBV6-5 to TRBJ2-1; 12 nucleotides line up with TRBD2. The germline V gene has CDR1 MNHEY and CDR2 SVGAGI. V gave up 4 bases and J gave up 6 bases; unmatched junction bases: 4. The CDR3 consists of 15 residues. Here the CDR3 DNA reads TGTGCCAGCAGTTTCCTAGCGGGGGGGGGCAATGAGCAGTTCTTC. This sequence encodes CASSFLAGGGNEQFF.

The chain is built from TRBV19 and TRBJ1-1, with D possibly being TRBD1 (6 bases). V was trimmed by 8 bases and J by 4 bases, leaving 14 bases between them. There are 13 residues in the CDR3. The germline V gene encodes CDR1 LNHDA and CDR2 SQIVND (reference sequence). CDR3 bases: TGTGCCAGTTCAGGGGATAAGGGCACTGAAGCTTTCTTT. Translated, it gives CASSGDKGTEAFF.

The V gene is TRBV29-1, the J gene TRBJ2-3; TRBD1 agrees at 11 bases. Germline lookup yields CDR1 SQVTM and CDR2 ANQGSEA. The CDR3 totals 14 residues. Germline trimming cut 2 bases from V and 4 bases from J; bases unmatched to any gene: 2. The CDR3 region is CSVEPGQGADTQYF. As DNA, the CDR3 is TGCAGCGTTGAACCGGGACAGGGGGCAGATACGCAGTATTTT.